This T cell receptor (beta chain) was obtained from a study of T-cell memory formation after mild COVID-19. V dropped 4 bases and J dropped 2 bases, with 13 bases sitting between them. The CDR3 sequence is 15 residues long. The germline V gene encodes CDR1 KGHDR and CDR2 SFDVKD. TCRdb reprocessed the 5' RACE reads with MiXCR, giving one entry per CDR3 protein. Of hundreds of thousands of distinct CDR3 sequences in the sample, 24% are singletons; the top ten hold 7% to 9.5%. The sequenced material came from PBMCs or a T cell subset sorted from them (not recorded which). This TCR was sampled from an adult woman who had mild COVID-19 (a few samples of this study predate the infection). Cell type and time point are not known. The gene calls are TRBV24-1 and TRBJ2-5; D possibly uses TRBD1 or TRBD2 (5 bases each). CDR3 amino acids: CATSDPGPKQETQYF. In DNA form, the CDR3 reads TGTGCCACCAGTGACCCGGGACCCAAGCAAGAGACCCAGTACTTC.